What follows are 8 T cell receptor beta chains derived from one specimen sequenced in a study of blood T cells in healthy people across ages. A second PCR, run for roughly 7 to 11 cycles, used a sample-barcoded 5' primer plus a J-beta primer mix. TCRdb itself ran the 5' RACE reads through MiXCR, one entry per CDR3 protein. In the table there are approximately 940,000 distinct CDR3 sequences, around 46% of which are singletons. The sample taken for sequencing was blood. These receptors all stem from a man aged 25 to 40 in good health.

The chain links TRBV7-6 to TRBJ2-3, with D perhaps matching TRBD1 or TRBD2 (6 bases each). CDR1 SGHVS and CDR2 FNYEAQ come from the germline V gene. CDR3 length: 16 residues. Trimming pared 5 bases from V and 0 bases from J, leaving 15 bases between. CDR3 amino acids: CASSLGGNPSTDTQYF. The DNA for the CDR3 is TGTGCCAGCAGCCTAGGGGGGAACCCAAGCACAGATACGCAGTATTTT.

This clonotype occurred a few times. The chain recombines TRBV5-5 with TRBJ2-5; 8 bases are shared with TRBD1. The CDR3 has 17 amino acids. V was pared by 3 bases and J by 5 bases, with 15 bases of the junction left unmatched. In germline, CDR1 is SGHKS, CDR2 YYEKEE (reference sequence). CDR3 bases: TGTGCCAGCAGCTCCCAACGGACAACAGGGGGTGGGGAGACCCAGTACTTC. It yields the protein CASSSQRTTGGGETQYF.

This clonotype was seen more than once but under ten times. This chain uses TRBV6-1 with TRBJ2-5; 8 nucleotides line up with TRBD1. J was trimmed by 4 bases and V by 5 bases; bases with no gene match: 6. The CDR3 extends over 14 amino acids. The V gene's germline CDR1 is MNHNS and CDR2 SASEGT. The CDR3, as DNA: TGTGCCAGCAGTAAAACAGGGGGAAGAGAGACCCAGTACTTC. Translated, it gives CASSKTGGRETQYF.

The chain combines TRBV4-2 with TRBJ2-5; the match to TRBD1 covers 7 bases. The germline V gene has CDR1 LGHNA and CDR2 YNFKEQ. This CDR3 has 16 residues. The V segment lost 5 bases and the J segment 1 base; nucleotides outside the gene matches: 10. The CDR3 is CASSYEDRVGQETQYF. CDR3 sequence (DNA): TGTGCCAGCAGCTATGAAGACAGGGTTGGCCAAGAGACCCAGTACTTC.

The chain links TRBV2 to TRBJ2-7; D remains ambiguous. The CDR3 runs 13 residues. Trimming cost V 8 bases and J 3 bases, with 14 bases left between them. CDR1 SNHLY and CDR2 FYNNEI come from the germline V gene. The CDR3, as DNA: TGTGCCAGCGCGAAAGGTCCCAGCTACGAGCAGTACTTC. It codes for CASAKGPSYEQYF.

This clonotype was detected only once. The chain carries TRBV20-1 and TRBJ1-5; D is unclear. The V and J ends lost 4 bases and 0 bases respectively, with 13 bases between them. CDR1 is DFQATT, CDR2 SNEGSKA, per germline (reference sequence). This CDR3 has 15 amino acids. In nucleotides, the CDR3 is TGCAGTGCTAAGATGATGACGGATAGCAATCAGCCCCAGCATTTT. Translated, it gives CSAKMMTDSNQPQHF.

Only a few counts were recorded for this clonotype. The J gene is TRBJ2-1, the V gene TRBV27; 10 positions agree with TRBD2. This CDR3 spans 15 amino acids. Trimming removed 6 bases from V and 9 bases from J; junction bases left unmatched: 11. The germline V gene has CDR1 MNHEY and CDR2 SMNVEV (reference sequence). The chain's CDR3 is CASSSSGGARGEQFF. In nucleotides, the CDR3 is TGTGCCAGCAGCTCTAGCGGGGGAGCAAGAGGTGAGCAGTTCTTC.

The table lists this clonotype with many counts. This chain connects TRBV28 to TRBJ1-2; TRBD1 matches 10 bases. The V gene's germline CDR1 is MDHEN and CDR2 SYDVKM. The CDR3 loop spans 16 amino acids. After removal of 4 bases from V and 3 bases from J, the junction contained 8 bases not matched to a gene. The CDR3 coding sequence is TGTGCCAGCAGTTCCCCGACAGGGGGCAAAGACTATGGCTACACCTTC. Protein sequence: CASSSPTGGKDYGYTF.